This passage covers 18 T cell receptor beta chains from one sample sequenced in a study of a mutant IDH1 vaccine in newly diagnosed glioma. Time point meaning: week 5, during vaccination. In the vaccine, a single dose held 300 ug of the mutant IDH1 20-mer peptide, along with topical imiquimod. Data came from immunoSEQ multiplex PCR; TCRdb stores just in-frame clones and leaves some out. The sample has about 42,000 clones, around 85% seen once. The antigens for these receptors are not known. The material was PBMCs, obtained from a glioma patient whose treatment included an IDH1 peptide vaccine. These TCRs come from a man aged 35-49 years with glioma.

The gene calls are TRBV19 and TRBJ2-1; TRBD2 matches 11 bases. This CDR3 is built from 14 residues. CDR1 and CDR2 (germline): LNHDA, SQIVND (reference sequence). J lost 4 bases, V lost 7 bases, and 3 bases had no gene match. DNA for the CDR3: TGTGCCAGTAAGGGACTAGCGGAATACAATGAGCAGTTCTTC. Translating it yields CASKGLAEYNEQFF.

This chain joins TRBV6-8 and TRBJ1-2, with D uncertain. In germline, CDR1 is MNHGY, CDR2 SAAAGT. V was pared by 7 bases and J by 0 bases, with 9 bases between. The length of the CDR3 is 13 residues. In DNA, the CDR3 is TGTGCCAGCATACAAGAAGCTAACTATGGCTACACCTTC. It codes for CASIQEANYGYTF.

This clone was detected a few times. The J gene is TRBJ2-2, the V gene TRBV2, with D perhaps matching TRBD2 (6 bases). V lost 7 bases and J lost 4, with 13 bases in between. Germline V gene data show CDR1 as SNHLY and CDR2 as FYNNEI. The CDR3 extends over 14 amino acids. CDR3 in amino acids: CASMGGLPTGELFF. In DNA, the CDR3 is TGTGCCAGCATGGGGGGACTCCCCACCGGGGAGCTGTTTTTT.

The V gene is TRBV19, the J gene TRBJ2-3; D not resolved. V was trimmed by 3 bases and J by 0 bases, leaving 7 bases between them. This CDR3 is built from 14 residues. Germline CDR1 and CDR2: LNHDA and SQIVND (reference sequence). CDR3 sequence (DNA): TGTGCCAGTAGTATTTTTCCGAGCACAGATACGCAGTATTTT. This sequence encodes CASSIFPSTDTQYF.

CDR3 sequence reads: CASSLTGGGSYEQYF. The CDR3 DNA reads TGTGCCAGCAGCCTTACAGGGGGCGGATCCTACGAGCAGTACTTC. The V gene is TRBV13, the J gene TRBJ2-7; 9 nucleotides align to TRBD1. Per germline, CDR1 PRHDT and CDR2 FYEKMQ (reference sequence). The CDR3 totals 15 residues. V was pared by 5 bases and J by 1 base, with 6 bases of the junction left unmatched.

The V gene is TRBV18, the J gene TRBJ2-6; D may match TRBD1 or TRBD2 (6 bases each). V lost 3 bases, J lost 2 bases, and 8 bases lay in between. The germline CDR1 and CDR2 sequences are KGHSH and LQKENI. CDR3 length: 15 residues. In DNA form, the CDR3 reads TGTGCCAGCTCACCGGAGGGGGCTGGGGCCAACGTCCTGACTTTC. Amino acids: CASSPEGAGANVLTF.

The chain combines TRBV27 with TRBJ1-1; 10 nucleotides line up with TRBD1. The CDR3 runs to 15 residues. The V and J ends lost 7 bases and 5 bases, in that order; junction bases with no gene match: 10. Germline V gene data show CDR1 as MNHEY and CDR2 as SMNVEV (reference sequence). CDR3 sequence (DNA): TGTGCCAGCAATTTCATCGGACAGGGGGTGACTGAAGCTTTCTTT. This translates into CASNFIGQGVTEAFF.

The J gene is TRBJ2-1, the V gene TRBV15; a possible D gene is TRBD1 (6 bases). The germline V gene encodes CDR1 LNHNV and CDR2 YYDKDF (reference sequence). With 0 bases removed from V and 12 bases from J, the gap between germline ends came to 18 bases. The CDR3 has 15 residues. CDR3 protein: CATSRDLGWGRGQFF. CDR3 DNA: TGTGCCACCAGCAGAGATCTTGGTTGGGGGCGTGGGCAGTTCTTC. Complete variable domain (other parts from reference TRBV15 and TRBJ2-1): DAMVIQNPRYQVTQFGKPVTLSCSQTLNHNVMYWYQQKSSQAPKLLFHYYDKDFNNEADTPDNFQSRRPNTSFCFLDIRSPGLGDTAMYLCATSRDLGWGRGQFFGPGTRLTVL.

This rearrangement joins TRBV4-3 to TRBJ2-3; a weak D match, TRBD2 (5 bases). There are 18 residues in the CDR3. V was pared by 2 bases and J by 0 bases, with 18 bases between. The germline V gene encodes CDR1 LGHNA and CDR2 YSLEER. In DNA, the CDR3 is TGCGCCAGCAGCCAACGGACCGCTTTGTGGGAGAGCACAGATACGCAGTATTTT. It encodes CASSQRTALWESTDTQYF.

The J gene is TRBJ2-5, the V gene TRBV4-3; 14 bases map to TRBD2. The CDR3 is made up of 16 amino acids. The germline CDR1 and CDR2 sequences are LGHNA and YSLEER. Unmatched junction bases numbered 6, after V lost 4 bases and J lost 5 bases. CDR3 residues: CASSPSTSGRGETQYF. CDR3 coding DNA: TGCGCCAGCAGCCCCTCGACTAGCGGGAGGGGGGAGACCCAGTACTTC.

To note about this clone: The junction does not match germline at one end; this may be a read error. This chain links TRBV28 with TRBJ2-7, with 7 bases lining up with TRBD2. This CDR3 is 11 amino acids long. The germline V gene encodes CDR1 MDHEN and CDR2 SYDVKM. The CDR3 nucleotides read TGTGCCAGTCTCGCCCCTAGCGGAATAGACTTC. This codes for CASLAPSGIDF.

J is TRBJ1-2 and V is TRBV7-9; no firm D call. Germline CDR1 SEHNR, CDR2 FQNEAQ (reference sequence). There are 15 residues in the CDR3. The V and J ends lost 4 bases and 6 bases respectively, with 18 bases between them. CDR3 sequence (DNA): TGTGCCAGCAGCTCGTTACAAGATCGGACGGATGGCTACACCTTC. Translated: CASSSLQDRTDGYTF. The full variable domain, in which reference TRBV7-9 and TRBJ1-2 provide the parts outside the CDR3, is DTGVSQNPRHKITKRGQNVTFRCDPISEHNRLYWYRQTLGQGPEFLTYFQNEAQLEKSRLLSDRFSAERPKGSFSTLEIQRTEQGDSAMYLCASSSLQDRTDGYTFGSGTRLTVV.

The chain joins TRBV18 to TRBJ2-5, with 13 positions matching TRBD2. Germline lookup yields CDR1 KGHSH and CDR2 LQKENI. The length of the CDR3 is 15 residues. V shed 8 bases, J shed 1 base, and the junction held 4 bases outside the gene matches. DNA of the CDR3: TGTGCCAGCAAACGACTAGCGGGAGGCCAAGAGACCCAGTACTTC. The encoded protein is CASKRLAGGQETQYF.

The chain uses TRBV28 and TRBJ1-4; TRBD1 might be the D (5 bases). V was cut by 3 bases and J by 7 bases, with 12 bases left in between. The CDR3 extends over 14 amino acids. The V gene's germline CDR1 is MDHEN and CDR2 SYDVKM. CDR3 protein: CASSFPGNLEKLFF. The CDR3 DNA sequence: TGTGCCAGCAGTTTTCCAGGGAATCTTGAAAAACTGTTTTTT.

In nucleotides, the CDR3 is TGTGCCAGCAGCTCGAAGACTAGCGGCATACTCTACGAGCAGTACTTC. It is translated as CASSSKTSGILYEQYF. This sequence joins TRBV11-2 and TRBJ2-7; TRBD2 aligns across 9 bases. The germline gives CDR1 SGHAT, CDR2 FQNNGV. The CDR3 consists of 16 residues. Trimming at V came to 4 bases and at J to 3 bases, leaving 10 bases not matched to a gene. The variable domain in full, completed from reference TRBV11-2 and TRBJ2-7, reads EAGVAQSPRYKIIEKRQSVAFWCNPISGHATLYWYQQILGQGPKLLIQFQNNGVVDDSQLPKDRFSAERLKGVDSTLKIQPAKLEDSAVYLCASSSKTSGILYEQYFGPGTRLTVT.

V usage is TRBV5-1 and J usage is TRBJ2-1, with D hard to call. Trimming removed 4 bases at V and 5 bases at J, with 10 bases between. Germline V gives CDR1 SGHRS, CDR2 YFSETQ. This CDR3 has 13 residues. In DNA, the CDR3 is TGCGCCAGCAGCCGCTTGAGAGACAATGAGCAGTTCTTC. It specifies CASSRLRDNEQFF.

This rearrangement joins TRBV4-1 to TRBJ2-2; 8 bases map to TRBD2. From germline, CDR1 is MGHRA and CDR2 YSYEKL. The V gene end was trimmed by 2 bases and the J gene end by 6 bases; junction bases not matched to a gene: 5. The CDR3 loop spans 15 amino acids. The CDR3 reads CASSQPGTRAGELFF. CDR3 bases: TGCGCCAGCAGCCAACCCGGGACTAGGGCCGGGGAGCTGTTTTTT.

J is TRBJ2-2 and V is TRBV19; 7 nucleotides align to TRBD2. The CDR3 totals 18 residues. Germline CDR1 is LNHDA and CDR2 is SQIVND (reference sequence). The trim removed 10 bases at V and 1 base at J, leaving 18 bases unmatched. CDR3 nucleotides: TGTGCCACTTTAGTATCGGGGAGGGCTAGCCGGAACACCGGGGAGCTGTTTTTT. Translating gives CATLVSGRASRNTGELFF.